This T cell receptor (beta chain) stems from a study of human T cells and chemical hapten exposure. The overall study: Across samples, TCR yields varied, mostly owing to small differences in pooled library volumes. Study outcomes and limitations: DPC sensitization left the count of TCRs above 1 in 1000 unchanged.

This clonotype came up many times. Its target is not known. Noted time point: healthy volunteer bleed at 2 weeks. Unfractionated whole blood served as the source for total RNA extraction. CDR3 length: 13 amino acids. Germline loops: CDR1 ENHRY, CDR2 SYGVKD. Trimming left V 9 bases short and J 3 bases short, with 14 bases between. Attachment of unique molecular identifiers to individual cDNA molecules was performed in the library. TCRdb itself ran the RACE reads through MiXCR, one entry per CDR3 protein. Of just over 90,000 distinct CDR3 sequences in the sample, approximately 9% were seen once. This sequence originates from a female donor in good health. Some clones in this sample may be carry-over from other donors' samples. This chain joins TRBV10-3 and TRBJ1-1; the D is unclear. What was sequenced was whole blood. The CDR3 coding sequence is TGTGCCATGGCGGCACAAGGGTACACTGAAGCTTTCTTT. This codes for CAMAAQGYTEAFF.